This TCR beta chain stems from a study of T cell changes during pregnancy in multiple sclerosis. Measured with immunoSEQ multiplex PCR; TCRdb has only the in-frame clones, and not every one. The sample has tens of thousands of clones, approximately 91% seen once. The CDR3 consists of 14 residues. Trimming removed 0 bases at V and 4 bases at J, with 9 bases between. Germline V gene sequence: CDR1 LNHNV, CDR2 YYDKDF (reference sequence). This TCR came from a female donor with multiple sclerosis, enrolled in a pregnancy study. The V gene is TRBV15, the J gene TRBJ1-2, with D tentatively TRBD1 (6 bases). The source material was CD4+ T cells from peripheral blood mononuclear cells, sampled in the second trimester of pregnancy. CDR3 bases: TGTGCCACCAGCAGAGATCGACAGGCCTATGGCTACACCTTC. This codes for CATSRDRQAYGYTF.